This is a list of T cell receptor beta chains from one sample in a study of shared T cell receptors in the human thymus. Data came from immunoSEQ multiplex PCR; TCRdb stores just in-frame clones and leaves some out. The data show some 400,000 clones, over 90% seen once. Sequenced input: thymocytes. The receptor source for this set is a human donor. CDR3s include the opening cysteine and the closing phenylalanine or tryptophan. D genes are given only for firm matches. The size of a clone is reported for some rows only, either as once, few or many, or as a class for expanded clones.

>TRBV28|TRBJ2-2|-|-
TGTGCCAGCAGTGCCTTCGTCCCCCACCGGGTCACCGGGGAGCTGTTTTTT
CASSAFVPHRVTGELFF
>TRBV29-1|TRBJ2-1|TRBD1|-
TGCAGCGTTGAGACAGGGGCGTACAATGAGCAGTTCTTC
CSVETGAYNEQFF
>TRBV27|TRBJ2-7|-|-
TGTGCCAGCAGTTTAGGGCATTCCTACGAGCAGTACTTC
CASSLGHSYEQYF
>TRBV11-2|TRBJ1-5|TRBD1|-
TGTGCCAGCAGCATTGGACAGGGGGCCGGTCAGCCCCAGCATTTT
CASSIGQGAGQPQHF
>TRBV15|TRBJ1-4|TRBD1|-
TGTGCCACCAGCGAGATGGGCGACAGGGAAGTTGCAACTAATGAAAAACTGTTTTTT
CATSEMGDREVATNEKLFF
>TRBV27|TRBJ2-5|-|-
TGTGCCAGCAGTCTCACCCCCGGGAGACAAGAGACCCAGTACTTC
CASSLTPGRQETQYF
>TRBV12-5|TRBJ2-2|-|few
TGTGCTAGTGGTTCTCCGTTCGCCGGCACCGGGGAGCTGTTTTTT
CASGSPFAGTGELFF
>TRBV7-9|TRBJ1-2|-|-
TGTGCCAGCAGCTTAGACACGAAGGGTGTGGTTGGCTACACCTTC
CASSLDTKGVVGYTF
>TRBV7-2|TRBJ2-3|-|-
TGTGCCAGCAGCACAAGCGCTCCGGTTTCGCCAGATACGCAGTATTTT
CASSTSAPVSPDTQYF
>TRBV5-1|TRBJ2-5|-|-
TGCGCCAGCAGCTTGGCGGGCGCCCAAGAGACCCAGTACTTC
CASSLAGAQETQYF
>TRBV30|TRBJ2-3|TRBD2|-
TGTGCCTGGAGTGTACGAGCGGGAGTTCTGGATACGCAGTATTTT
CAWSVRAGVLDTQYF
>TRBV5-5|TRBJ1-2|-|-
TGTGCCAGCAGCTCTGGGACGAGGGAATATAACTATGGCTACACCTTC
CASSSGTREYNYGYTF
>TRBV19|TRBJ1-1|-|-
TGTGCCAGTAGGGTGGGCACTGAAGCTTTCTTT
CASRVGTEAFF
>TRBV7-3|TRBJ2-3|TRBD2|-
TGTGCCAGCAGCTTAGTCAGAACTAGCGGGAGGGGCACAGATACGCAGTATTTT
CASSLVRTSGRGTDTQYF
>TRBV2|TRBJ2-1|-|-
TGTGCCAGCGTCCCCTCTTCCGGACTCCCTGGGGGTAGAGAGCAGTTCTTC
CASVPSSGLPGGREQFF
>TRBV11-2|TRBJ1-2|-|-
TGTGCCAGCAGTCGCATGGTGGCACCTAATGCCGACTATGGCTACACCTTC
CASSRMVAPNADYGYTF
>TRBV19|TRBJ2-1|TRBD2|-
TGTGCCAGTAGTATGCCACCGGGGGGCGGGAGGTGGCACAATGAGCAGTTCTTC
CASSMPPGGGRWHNEQFF
>TRBV10-3|TRBJ2-1|TRBD2|-
TGTGCCATCAGGGGTTTTGAGCGGGAGATCGCCAATGAGCAGTTCTTC
CAIRGFEREIANEQFF
>TRBV7-8|TRBJ2-1|TRBD2|-
TGTGCCAGCAGCCCCGGACTAGCGGGAGCTGACAATGAGCAGTTCTTC
CASSPGLAGADNEQFF
>TRBV4-2|TRBJ2-3|-|-
TGTGCCAGCAGCCAAGCCCTGGGGATCAAAACAGATACGCAGTATTTT
CASSQALGIKTDTQYF
>TRBV7-2|TRBJ2-3|TRBD2|-
TGTGCCAGCAGCTTAGTTGTGACTAGCGGAGCGGAGGGAAGGGATACGCAGTATTTT
CASSLVVTSGAEGRDTQYF
>TRBV28|TRBJ2-3|TRBD1|-
TGTGCCAGCAGTGGTGGACAGGGGGCTGGAGATACGCAGTATTTT
CASSGGQGAGDTQYF
>TRBV15|TRBJ1-5|-|-
TGTGCCACCAGCAGAGATCGTCCGGTGGGGGATAGCAATCAGCCCCAGCATTTT
CATSRDRPVGDSNQPQHF
>TRBV5-4|TRBJ2-1|TRBD2|once
TGTGCCAGCAGCTTCCGTCGGGTGACTAGCGGGGCCTCCTACAATGAGCAGTTCTTC
CASSFRRVTSGASYNEQFF
>TRBV13|TRBJ1-1|-|-
TGTGCCAGCAGCTTTAAATGGGTGAACACTGAAGCTTTCTTT
CASSFKWVNTEAFF
>TRBV7-2|TRBJ2-5|-|-
TGTGCCAGCAGCTTAGACGGGAGTCAAGAGACCCAGTACTTC
CASSLDGSQETQYF
>TRBV4-1|TRBJ2-1|TRBD1|once
TGCGCCAGCAGCCGAGACCGGGACAGGGGGGTCAATGAGCAGTTCTTC
CASSRDRDRGVNEQFF
>TRBV10-3|TRBJ2-7|-|-
TGTGCCATCTGCGTCTATAGCGACGTACCGGACGAGCAGTACTTC
CAICVYSDVPDEQYF
>TRBV5-5|TRBJ1-5|TRBD1|-
TGTGCCAGCAGCAATGGAGGGGGGTATACAGGGGATAGCAATCAGCCCCAGCATTTT
CASSNGGGYTGDSNQPQHF
>TRBV27|TRBJ2-7|-|-
TGTGCCAGCAGTTTATCCGACACTTCTTACGAGCAGTACTTC
CASSLSDTSYEQYF